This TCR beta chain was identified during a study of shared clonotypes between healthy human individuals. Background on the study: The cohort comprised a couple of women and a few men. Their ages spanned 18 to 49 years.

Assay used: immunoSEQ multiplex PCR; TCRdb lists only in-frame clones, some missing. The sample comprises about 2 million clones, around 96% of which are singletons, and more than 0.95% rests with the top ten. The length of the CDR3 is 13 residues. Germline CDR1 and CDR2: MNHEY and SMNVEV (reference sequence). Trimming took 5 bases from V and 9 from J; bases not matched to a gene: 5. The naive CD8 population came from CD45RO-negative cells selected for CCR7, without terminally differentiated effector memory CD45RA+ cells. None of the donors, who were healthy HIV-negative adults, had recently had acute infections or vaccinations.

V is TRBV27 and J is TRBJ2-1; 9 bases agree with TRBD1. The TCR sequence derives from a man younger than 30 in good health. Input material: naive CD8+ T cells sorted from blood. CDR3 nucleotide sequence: TGTGCCAGCAGTGTAGGGACAGGGTTTGAGCAGTTCTTC. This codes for CASSVGTGFEQFF.